This is a list of T cell receptor beta chains from one sample in a study of early T cells in non-severe SARS-CoV-2 infection. TCRdb re-called the 5' RACE reads through MiXCR, storing one row per CDR3 protein. Of tens of thousands of distinct CDR3 sequences listed, around 15% are singletons. Sequenced input: whole blood. The receptors come from an adult who was a healthcare worker with PCR-confirmed SARS-CoV-2 infection or an uninfected control (not recorded which). The conserved cysteine and the conserved F or W are not part of the CDR3 here.

>TRBV29-1|9|TRBJ2-3
SVDIRDTQY
>TRBV5-8|13|TRBJ2-5
ASSLDPGLRETQY
>TRBV7-6|13|TRBJ1-3
ASSSTSISGNTIY
>TRBV6-1|15|TRBJ2-3
ASSPGEGPRGTDTQY
>TRBV20-1|12|TRBJ1-2
SAGSGAGGYGYT
>TRBV27|13|TRBJ1-5
ASSIRGTSNQPQH
>TRBV5-8|14|TRBJ2-1
ASTLSTSGRYNEQF
>TRBV30|12|TRBJ2-1
AWTLAGGPDEQF
>TRBV20-1|13|TRBJ1-3
SARTRGVSGNTIY
>TRBV5-6|14|TRBJ1-1
ASSLAGQSMNTEAF
>TRBV6-5|14|TRBJ1-6
ASSYRGQSVNSPLH
>TRBV4-1|13|TRBJ2-1
ASSQEEQGWNEQF
>TRBV28|12|TRBJ2-7
ASNGPGSIGEQY
>TRBV7-3|11|TRBJ2-3
ASSPRITDTQY
>TRBV28|14|TRBJ2-7
ASSSTGTGVIYEQY
>TRBV6-1|8|TRBJ1-3
ASSYSTIY
>TRBV6-6|15|TRBJ2-1
ASLKGFSGEGKDEQF
>TRBV9|10|TRBJ1-4
ASSRQGEKLF
>TRBV29-1|9|TRBJ2-3
SAPLIDTQY
>TRBV5-5|13|TRBJ2-5
ASSYLAGDQETQY
>TRBV7-6|11|TRBJ2-7
ASSLGQDYEQY
>TRBV5-5|13|TRBJ1-2
ASSLVFPREEGYT
>TRBV10-1|13|TRBJ2-7
ASSEMGTQGGEQY
>TRBV12-3/TRBV12-4|12|TRBJ2-7
ASRGQGAAYEQY
>TRBV7-2|12|TRBJ2-7
ASSLNSGRNEQY
>TRBV3-1|11|TRBJ1-6
ASGEGGSSPLH
>TRBV20-1|14|TRBJ1-2
SARDYGRPEYYGYT
>TRBV10-1|13|TRBJ2-5
ASSAGTGGAETQY
>TRBV11-2|8|TRBJ2-1
ASSSRDWF
>TRBV7-2|13|TRBJ1-5
ASSLDGGSNQPQH
>TRBV12-3/TRBV12-4|13|TRBJ1-4
ASSYGGATNEKLF
>TRBV7-6|17|TRBJ2-1
ASARLGQERLAGVGEQF
>TRBV29-1|14|TRBJ2-6
SVRTGGSSGANVLT
>TRBV3-1|11|TRBJ2-7
ASSRQLGYEQY
>TRBV5-1|14|TRBJ2-7
ASSLGPGQWRYEQY
>TRBV2|13|TRBJ2-3
ASLKGDFSTDTQY
>TRBV12-3/TRBV12-4|12|TRBJ1-1
ASSLALPGREAF
>TRBV13|10|TRBJ2-1
ASSLLGDEQF
>TRBV11-2|16|TRBJ2-2
ASSLHAERGADTGELF
>TRBV12-3/TRBV12-4|10|TRBJ2-3
ANRLASDTQY
>TRBV7-9|15|TRBJ1-1
ASSPMPGGGMNTEAF
>TRBV10-3|12|TRBJ2-1
ATIRGSDYNEQF
>TRBV19|13|TRBJ2-7
ASSMLGGRSYEQY